The present T cell receptor (beta chain) was sequenced within a study of T cell changes during pregnancy in multiple sclerosis. Sequencing was performed with immunoSEQ multiplex PCR; in TCRdb, only in-frame clones are kept and a portion is missing. The sample records 67,000 or so clones, almost 95% being singletons. The sample here was CD8+ T cells from peripheral blood mononuclear cells, taken in the third trimester of pregnancy. This TCR came from a female donor in good health, enrolled as a control in a pregnancy study.

The CDR3 region is CASSFSRQGISYEQYF. DNA for the CDR3: TGTGCCAGCAGTTTCTCGCGACAGGGGATATCCTACGAGCAGTACTTC. The gene calls are TRBV27 and TRBJ2-7, with 8 bases lining up with TRBD1. This CDR3 has 16 residues. The V gene end was trimmed by 3 bases and the J gene end by 1 base; junction bases not matched to a gene: 8. Per germline, CDR1 MNHEY and CDR2 SMNVEV (reference sequence).